This TCR beta chain came from a study of blood T cell repertoires in COVID-19. Profiled with immunoSEQ multiplex PCR; TCRdb holds only in-frame clones, not every one. The sample contains roughly 130,000 clones, around 80% of which appear only once. CDR1 and CDR2 from the germline V gene are MNHEY and SVGAGI. With 6 bases clipped from V and 6 bases from J, the junction kept 4 bases outside the gene matches. This CDR3 has 13 residues. Sequencing input: peripheral blood. The sequence was obtained from a man in his sixties with acute or convalescent COVID-19. This chain uses TRBV6-5 with TRBJ1-5; 8 bases align to TRBD1. This chain's CDR3 is CASRGQGFQPQHF. CDR3 nucleotides: TGTGCCAGCAGAGGACAGGGTTTTCAGCCCCAGCATTTT.